The 22 T cell receptor beta chains below come from one sample, sequenced in a study of cytomegalovirus exposure and HLA in healthy donors. Researchers ran the PCR with 60 Vbeta and 13 Jbeta primers. The table came from immunoSEQ multiplex PCR; TCRdb's copy has only in-frame clones and leaves some out. The sample lists 35,000 to 50,000 clones; around 68% were seen once. Source material: PBMCs. The source is a man aged 35-49 years in good health and CMV-seronegative.

V gene TRBV29-1 combines with J gene TRBJ2-2, with D possibly matching TRBD1 (6 bases). The CDR3 spans 14 residues. The V end lost 4 bases, the J end lost 4 bases, and 13 bases lay between the germline ends. CDR1 SQVTM and CDR2 ANQGSEA come from the germline V gene. The CDR3 loop is CSVVDSLTTGELFF. The CDR3 coding sequence is TGCAGCGTTGTGGACAGTTTAACCACCGGGGAGCTGTTTTTT.

V is TRBV19 and J is TRBJ2-5, with unresolved D. The CDR3 covers 11 residues. V was shortened by 4 bases and J by 5 bases, with 5 bases between the two germline ends. Looked up from germline, CDR1 is LNHDA and CDR2 is SQIVND (reference sequence). CDR3 coding DNA: TGTGCCAGTAGTAGCCAGGAGACCCAGTACTTC. Protein product: CASSSQETQYF.

This clone was found a few times. V is TRBV6-1 and J is TRBJ1-1; TRBD1 might be the D (5 bases). CDR1 and CDR2 from the germline V gene are MNHNS and SASEGT. With 8 bases removed from V and 8 bases from J, the gap between germline ends came to 12 bases. This CDR3 contains 11 residues. CDR3 sequence (DNA): TGTGCCAGCTGGAGGGGATTGGAAGCTTTCTTT. As protein: CASWRGLEAFF.

This CDR3 reads CSAGQGGNYEQYF. Here the CDR3 DNA reads TGCAGCGCCGGACAGGGTGGAAATTACGAGCAGTACTTC. The chain uses TRBV29-1 and TRBJ2-7, with 8 bases that match TRBD1. J lost 4 bases, V lost 7 bases, and 9 bases had no gene match. The CDR3 contains 13 residues. Looked up from germline, CDR1 is SQVTM and CDR2 is ANQGSEA.

By share, this clone counts as medium-sized. The rearrangement uses TRBV14 and TRBJ2-5; the match to TRBD1 covers 8 bases. With 4 bases clipped from V and 6 bases from J, the junction kept 13 bases outside the gene matches. Germline lookup yields CDR1 SGHDN and CDR2 FVKESK. CDR3 length: 16 residues. The CDR3, as DNA: TGTGCCAGCAGCCGCCCCGGTTCAGGGGGCGTGAAGACCCAGTACTTC. Translation gives CASSRPGSGGVKTQYF.

This clone was detected only a few times. An end of the junction differs from the germline gene, which may be a read error. The chain joins TRBV7-7 to TRBJ1-1, with 7 bases that match TRBD1. Germline V gene data show CDR1 as SSHAT and CDR2 as FNYEAQ (reference sequence). This CDR3 has 13 residues. The CDR3 DNA reads as TGTGCTAGCAGCCTCGACAGGGAAGGCGAAGCTTTCTTT. Translated, it gives CASSLDREGEAFF.

The chain has TRBV19 and TRBJ1-6, with 7 bases fitting TRBD1. The CDR3 covers 14 residues. V shed 4 bases and J 6 bases; nucleotides not matched to a gene: 3. CDR1 is LNHDA and CDR2 is SQIVND in the germline V gene (reference sequence). CDR3: CASSTGQANSPLHF. In DNA form, the CDR3 reads TGTGCCAGTAGTACCGGACAGGCTAATTCACCCCTCCACTTT.

V usage is TRBV28 and J usage is TRBJ1-5; 8 bases line up with TRBD1. This CDR3 is 15 amino acids long. CDR1 and CDR2 (germline): MDHEN, SYDVKM. V lost 7 bases to trimming and J lost 2 bases; unmatched junction nucleotides: 7. CDR3 amino acids: CASTDDRGGNQPQHF. CDR3 in DNA: TGTGCCAGCACCGACGACAGGGGTGGCAATCAGCCCCAGCATTTT.

Here the CDR3 DNA reads TGTGCCAGCAGCCGTGGGACTGGGTACGAGCAGTACTTC. Translated, it gives CASSRGTGYEQYF. This rearrangement joins TRBV5-8 to TRBJ2-7, with TRBD2 as a possible D gene (6 bases). V lost 4 bases, J lost 4 bases, and 12 bases lay in between. Looked up from germline, CDR1 is SGHTS and CDR2 is YDEGEE. This CDR3 spans 13 amino acids.

This chain uses TRBV5-1 with TRBJ1-2; D gene ambiguous. V dropped 0 bases and J dropped 4 bases, with 19 bases sitting between them. This CDR3 comprises 17 residues. CDR1 is SGHRS and CDR2 is YFSETQ in the germline V gene. The CDR3 reads CASSLDAGSVLSYGYTF. For the CDR3, the DNA is TGCGCCAGCAGCTTGGATGCAGGTTCGGTCTTGAGCTATGGCTACACCTTC.

The genes are TRBV5-6 and TRBJ2-5; 8 nucleotides agree with TRBD1. V was clipped by 5 bases and J by 5 bases; unmatched bases: 14. Looked up from germline, CDR1 is SGHDT and CDR2 is YYEEEE. The CDR3 length is 16 residues. The CDR3 DNA sequence: TGTGCCAGCAGTCGCACTTCCGGGACAGGAAGGGAGACCCAGTACTTC. It encodes CASSRTSGTGRETQYF.

The rearrangement links TRBV4-1 to TRBJ1-1, with D possibly being TRBD1 (6 bases). V was cut by 5 bases and J by 0 bases, with 19 bases left in between. The CDR3 extends over 17 amino acids. The germline V gene encodes CDR1 MGHRA and CDR2 YSYEKL. CDR3 residues: CASSEAPMGHLNTEAFF. CDR3 sequence (DNA): TGCGCCAGCAGCGAAGCCCCTATGGGACACCTGAACACTGAAGCTTTCTTT.

This clone was picked up a small number of times. The chain employs TRBV6-5 and TRBJ1-1, with D tentatively TRBD1 (5 bases). This CDR3 spans 13 amino acids. Germline values: CDR1 MNHEY, CDR2 SVGAGI. Trimming cost V 2 bases and J 6 bases, with 10 bases left between them. CDR3 DNA sequence: TGTGCCAGCAGTTACGGCAGGGTAGCTGAAGCTTTCTTT. Its translation is CASSYGRVAEAFF.

The chain carries TRBV25-1 and TRBJ2-1; D is unclear. Germline values: CDR1 MGHDK, CDR2 SYGVNS. The CDR3 sequence is 15 residues long. V was clipped by 1 base and J by 1 base, with 8 bases between them. For the CDR3, the DNA is TGTGCCAGCAGTGAATTGGGCGTTTCCTACAATGAGCAGTTCTTC. Protein product: CASSELGVSYNEQFF. The complete variable domain, with remaining parts taken from reference TRBV25-1 and TRBJ2-1, reads EADIYQTPRYLVIGTGKKITLECSQTMGHDKMYWYQQDPGMELHLIHYSYGVNSTEKGDLSSESTVSRIRTEHFPLTLESARPSHTSQYLCASSELGVSYNEQFFGPGTRLTVL.

The chain is built from TRBV5-4 and TRBJ1-2; a possible D gene is TRBD1 (6 bases). The V and J ends lost 4 bases and 5 bases respectively, with 27 bases between them. Germline V gene data show CDR1 as SGHNT and CDR2 as YYREEE (reference sequence). CDR3 length equals 18 residues. CDR3 sequence: CASSRPGPQVGGNYGYTF. Written as DNA, the CDR3 is TGTGCCAGCAGCCGACCAGGCCCCCAGGTAGGGGGTAATTATGGCTACACCTTC.

This clone was counted a single time. The V gene is TRBV7-8, the J gene TRBJ1-6, with 7 positions matching TRBD1. The CDR3 totals 14 residues. V lost 6 bases and J lost 9; bases outside the gene matches: 8. Per germline, CDR1 SGHVS and CDR2 FQNEAQ. In DNA, the CDR3 is TGTGCCAGCAGTACAGACAGGGAAAGTTCACCCCTCCACTTT. Amino acids: CASSTDRESSPLHF.

The chain carries TRBV6-6 and TRBJ1-2; 7 bases align to TRBD1. The germline V gene has CDR1 MNHNY and CDR2 SVGAGI (reference sequence). Losses at the gene ends were 5 bases for V and 8 bases for J; bases not matched to a gene: 11. This CDR3 is 14 amino acids long. The DNA of the CDR3 is TGTGCCAGCAGTACAACCGGGACAGCGAAGGGCTACACCTTC. It codes for CASSTTGTAKGYTF.

The chain's CDR3 is CASSPHSSSYNEQFF. For the CDR3, the DNA is TGTGCCAGCAGCCCGCATAGCTCTTCCTACAATGAGCAGTTCTTC. This rearrangement joins TRBV7-2 to TRBJ2-1, with D hard to call. V lost 5 bases and J lost 1, with 12 bases in between. This CDR3 contains 15 residues. Germline values: CDR1 SGHTA, CDR2 FQGNSA.

The chain is built from TRBV5-6 and TRBJ1-1; tentative D call: TRBD1 (6 bases). The CDR3 covers 13 residues. V lost 2 bases, J lost 1 base, and 6 bases lay in between. Germline values: CDR1 SGHDT, CDR2 YYEEEE. The CDR3 DNA follows: TGTGCCAGCAGCTTACAGGGGAACACTGAAGCTTTCTTT. Translating gives CASSLQGNTEAFF.

This clone was found a few times. This rearrangement joins TRBV7-9 to TRBJ2-2, with TRBD1 as a possible D gene (6 bases). The CDR3 loop spans 14 amino acids. CDR1 is SEHNR and CDR2 is FQNEAQ in the germline V gene (reference sequence). With 5 bases removed from V and 4 bases from J, the gap between germline ends came to 11 bases. CDR3 sequence reads: CASSQQGPTGELFF. The CDR3 DNA reads as TGTGCCAGCAGCCAACAGGGTCCCACCGGGGAGCTGTTTTTT.

V and J are TRBV7-2 and TRBJ2-5, with 7 bases aligning to TRBD2. This CDR3 has 15 amino acids. Germline CDR1 is SGHTA and CDR2 is FQGNSA. V was clipped by 0 bases and J by 1 base; unmatched bases: 2. CDR3 amino acids: CASSLAGEGQETQYF. The DNA for the CDR3 is TGTGCCAGCAGCTTAGCCGGGGAGGGCCAAGAGACCCAGTACTTC.

The V call is TRBV7-2, the J call TRBJ1-2; 9 bases are a match to TRBD1. Germline CDR1 reads SGHTA; CDR2 reads FQGNSA. The CDR3 is 15 residues long. The V and J ends lost 5 bases and 7 bases, in that order; junction bases with no gene match: 11. CDR3 sequence reads: CASSPGQGPARGYTF. CDR3 sequence (DNA): TGTGCCAGCAGCCCTGGACAGGGGCCGGCTCGTGGCTACACCTTC. The complete variable domain, with remaining parts taken from reference TRBV7-2 and TRBJ1-2, reads GAGVSQSPSNKVTEKGKDVELRCDPISGHTALYWYRQSLGQGLEFLIYFQGNSAPDKSGLPSDRFSAERTGGSVSTLTIQRTQQEDSAVYLCASSPGQGPARGYTFGSGTRLTVV.